The following is a TCR beta chain sequence with its context. V gave up 6 bases and J gave up 7 bases, with 16 bases separating them. The CDR3 is 13 residues long. Per germline, CDR1 MNHEY and CDR2 SVGEGT. TCRdb redid the calling of the 5' RACE reads with MiXCR, one entry per CDR3 protein. The sample holds about 390,000 distinct CDR3 sequences, 15% to 20% seen once. The sample is drawn from a study of T-cell memory formation after mild COVID-19. The V call is TRBV6-2 or TRBV6-3, the J call TRBJ2-7; D remains ambiguous. The source is a man aged 18 to 29 who had mild COVID-19 (a few samples of this study predate the infection). Cell type and time point are not known. Sequenced input: PBMCs or a T cell subset sorted from them (not recorded which). CDR3 sequence reads: CASRPPSSGEQYF. CDR3 nucleotides: TGTGCCAGCAGACCCCCTTCCTCCGGGGAGCAGTACTTC.